This T cell receptor beta chain stems from a study of cytomegalovirus exposure and HLA in healthy donors. Study-level findings and limits: An apparent linkage of common viral pathogens to several of the most significant clusters emerged in a later analysis. Segments of the TCR beta V type were, in most cases, productive about 87% or about 30% of the time in an earlier analysis. Some public TCRs appeared in many individuals, while most sequences were rare.

Notes on this clone: Its target is not known.

Trimming took 2 bases from V and 3 from J; bases not matched to a gene: 6. The CDR3 consists of 16 residues. Germline-derived CDR1 and CDR2 are SGHNT and YYREEE (reference sequence). Researchers ran the PCR with 60 Vbeta and 13 Jbeta primers. Original processing methods: Later reanalysis found around 74 million unique TCR beta chains, roughly 10 million of them shared. Assay used: immunoSEQ multiplex PCR; TCRdb lists only in-frame clones, some missing. The V and J calls and clone size come from that table; D and trimming were worked out from the DNA. The sample includes about 170,000 clones. The sequencing sample was made of PBMCs. This clonotype was obtained from a woman aged 18-35 years in good health and CMV-seropositive. The chain joins TRBV5-4 to TRBJ1-3; 9 bases agree with TRBD1. The CDR3 here is CASSLKQGAGGNTIYF. The DNA for the CDR3 is TGTGCCAGCAGCTTAAAACAGGGGGCTGGTGGAAACACCATATATTTT.